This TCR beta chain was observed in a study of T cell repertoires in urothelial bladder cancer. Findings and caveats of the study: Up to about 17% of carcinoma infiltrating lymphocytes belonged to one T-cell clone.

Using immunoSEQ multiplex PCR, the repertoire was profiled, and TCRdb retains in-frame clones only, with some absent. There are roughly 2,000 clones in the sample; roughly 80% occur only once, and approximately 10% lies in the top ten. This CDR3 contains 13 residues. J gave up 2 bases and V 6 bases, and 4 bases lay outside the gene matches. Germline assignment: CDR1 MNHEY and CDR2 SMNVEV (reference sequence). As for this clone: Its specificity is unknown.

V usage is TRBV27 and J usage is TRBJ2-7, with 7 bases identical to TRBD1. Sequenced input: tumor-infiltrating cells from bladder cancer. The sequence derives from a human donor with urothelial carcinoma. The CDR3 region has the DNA TGTGCCAGCAGGAGGGGGCCTGCCTACGAGCAGTACTTC. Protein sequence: CASRRGPAYEQYF.